Listed below are T cell receptor beta chains from one sample, sequenced in a study of beta chain features in type 1 diabetes. The table came from immunoSEQ multiplex PCR; TCRdb's copy has only in-frame clones and leaves some out. The sample has some 240,000 clones, 16% seen once. The specimen was naive CD4+ T cells from blood. These receptors were obtained from a man under 40 with type 1 diabetes. CDR3s include the opening cysteine and the closing phenylalanine or tryptophan. Fields, in order: V gene, J gene, D gene, clone size, CDR3 protein, CDR3 DNA. The D gene is left open where the match is weak. Not every row has a clone size; where given, it reads once, few, many or a size class.

TRBV11-3	TRBJ2-3	NA	few	CASSPSSGLGSTDTQYF	TGTGCCAGCAGCCCATCGAGCGGGTTAGGGAGCACAGATACGCAGTATTTT
TRBV5-1	TRBJ2-1	NA	few	CASSPGLLNNEQFF	TGCGCCAGCAGCCCCGGACTACTCAACAATGAGCAGTTCTTC
TRBV7-9	TRBJ2-5	TRBD1	NA	CASSPLTGGQETQYF	TGTGCCAGCAGCCCCCTCACAGGGGGGCAAGAGACCCAGTACTTC
TRBV7-3	TRBJ2-7	NA	NA	CASSPLASYEQYF	TGTGCCAGCAGCCCCCTAGCTTCCTACGAGCAGTACTTC
TRBV7-3	TRBJ2-1	NA	once	CASSFAPSSFYNEQFF	TGTGCCAGCAGCTTCGCCCCCTCGAGTTTCTACAATGAGCAGTTCTTC
TRBV2	TRBJ2-1	NA	NA	CARRFYNEQFF	TGTGCCAGGAGGTTTTACAATGAGCAGTTCTTC
TRBV29-1	TRBJ2-1	TRBD2	few	CSVAPTSGRAGNEQFF	TGCAGCGTGGCCCCGACTAGCGGGAGGGCCGGCAATGAGCAGTTCTTC
TRBV29-1	TRBJ2-5	TRBD2	NA	CSGGLAVLQETQYF	TGCAGCGGCGGACTAGCGGTCCTACAAGAGACCCAGTACTTC
TRBV25-1	TRBJ2-7	TRBD1	NA	CARTRQGTYEQYF	TGTGCCAGGACGAGACAGGGCACCTACGAGCAGTACTTC
TRBV7-9	TRBJ2-7	NA	NA	CASSFPMGTGEQYF	TGTGCCAGCAGCTTCCCTATGGGGACGGGAGAGCAGTACTTC
TRBV23-1	TRBJ2-7	NA	few	CASSQSSVRHRSSYEQYF	TGCGCCAGCAGTCAATCATCGGTTAGGCACAGGAGCTCCTACGAGCAGTACTTC
TRBV29-1	TRBJ2-1	NA	NA	CSGGQRYNEQFF	TGCAGCGGGGGCCAGAGATACAATGAGCAGTTCTTC
TRBV11-1	TRBJ2-1	NA	few	CASSFSRGEQFF	TGTGCCAGCAGCTTTTCGCGTGGGGAGCAGTTCTTC
TRBV7-9	TRBJ2-5	NA	few	CASSFFGVQETQYF	TGTGCCAGCAGCTTCTTTGGAGTCCAAGAGACCCAGTACTTC
TRBV10-3	TRBJ2-5	NA	NA	CAISEAQETQYF	TGTGCCATCAGTGAAGCCCAAGAGACCCAGTACTTC
TRBV28	TRBJ1-2	NA	NA	CASKTGRAYGYTF	TGTGCCAGCAAAACTGGGAGAGCCTATGGCTACACCTTC
TRBV5-1	TRBJ1-5	NA	few	CASSQGPLNQPQHF	TGCGCCAGCAGTCAGGGGCCCCTCAATCAGCCCCAGCATTTT
TRBV5-1	TRBJ2-7	NA	few	CASSVRNEQYF	TGCGCCAGCAGCGTACGGAACGAGCAGTACTTC
TRBV7-9	TRBJ2-3	NA	NA	CASNFRVTDTQYF	TGTGCCAGCAACTTTAGGGTCACAGATACGCAGTATTTT
TRBV6-4	TRBJ2-6	NA	NA	CASRPSGANVLTF	TGTGCCAGCAGGCCGTCTGGGGCCAACGTCCTGACTTTC
TRBV30	TRBJ1-1	NA	NA	CAWSVGRQTEAFF	TGTGCCTGGAGTGTCGGAAGACAGACTGAAGCTTTCTTT
TRBV4-1	TRBJ1-4	NA	NA	CASRRLWGGENNEKLFF	TGCGCCAGCAGGAGGCTTTGGGGCGGAGAGAACAATGAAAAACTGTTTTTT
TRBV9	TRBJ2-6	NA	few	CASGLGANVLTF	TGTGCCAGCGGCCTTGGGGCCAACGTCCTGACTTTC
TRBV10-3	TRBJ2-1	TRBD2	NA	CAISATSGRASYEQFF	TGTGCCATCAGTGCTACTAGCGGGAGGGCCTCGTATGAGCAGTTCTTC
TRBV28	TRBJ2-5	TRBD1	few	CGSSLDREGPMTEETQYF	TGTGGCAGCAGTTTAGACAGGGAAGGGCCCATGACTGAAGAGACCCAGTACTTC
TRBV11-2	TRBJ2-3	NA	NA	CASSFQGGSTDTQYF	TGTGCCAGCAGCTTTCAAGGGGGTAGCACAGATACGCAGTATTTT
TRBV7-9	TRBJ2-5	NA	NA	CASSLLAVQETQYF	TGTGCCAGCAGCTTGCTAGCAGTACAAGAGACCCAGTACTTC
TRBV12-5	TRBJ2-5	NA	NA	CASITGAQETQYF	TGTGCTAGTATTACAGGAGCTCAAGAGACCCAGTACTTC
TRBV19	TRBJ1-4	NA	NA	CASSNHGDEKLFF	TGTGCCAGTAGTAATCACGGCGATGAAAAACTGTTTTTT
TRBV5-1	TRBJ1-4	NA	few	CASSLGSAGFYEKLFF	TGCGCCAGCAGCTTGGGATCGGCAGGGTTCTATGAAAAACTGTTTTTT
TRBV23-1	TRBJ2-5	TRBD1	few	CASSQSEDRDRGAQETQYF	TGCGCCAGCAGTCAATCGGAAGACCGGGACAGGGGGGCCCAAGAGACCCAGTACTTC
TRBV2	TRBJ2-1	TRBD2	NA	CASSLAGGINYEQFF	TGTGCCAGCAGTCTAGCGGGAGGGATTAACTATGAGCAGTTCTTC
TRBV30	TRBJ1-1	NA	NA	CAWGRMNTEAFF	TGTGCCTGGGGACGGATGAACACTGAAGCTTTCTTT
TRBV29-1	TRBJ1-4	NA	NA	CSGRQTLNEKLFF	TGCAGCGGAAGACAGACTCTGAATGAAAAACTGTTTTTT
TRBV7-2	TRBJ2-1	NA	NA	CASRLSGASYNEQFF	TGTGCCAGCAGACTGAGCGGAGCTTCCTACAATGAGCAGTTCTTC
TRBV6-5	TRBJ2-1	TRBD2	NA	CASSSIAGGSFNEQFF	TGTGCCAGCAGTTCCATAGCGGGAGGCTCTTTCAATGAGCAGTTCTTC
TRBV25-1	TRBJ1-2	NA	few	CASSTRANYGYTF	TGTGCCAGCAGTACCCGGGCTAACTATGGCTACACCTTC
TRBV25-1	TRBJ2-2	NA	few	CASSLYTGELFF	TGTGCCAGCAGCCTGTACACCGGGGAGCTGTTTTTT
TRBV4-3	TRBJ1-1	NA	few	CASSQESGTPNAFF	TGCGCCAGCAGCCAAGAGTCAGGCACCCCGAATGCTTTCTTT
TRBV7-9	TRBJ2-2	NA	NA	CASSPLAFSTGELFF	TGTGCCAGCAGTCCACTAGCTTTTTCCACCGGGGAGCTGTTTTTT
TRBV20-1	TRBJ1-2	NA	few	CSARKGYGYTF	TGCAGTGCTAGGAAGGGTTATGGCTACACCTTC
TRBV9	TRBJ2-5	NA	NA	CASSVQFQETQYF	TGTGCCAGCAGCGTACAGTTCCAAGAGACCCAGTACTTC
TRBV4-3	TRBJ1-4	NA	NA	CASSQGGREKLFF	TGCGCCAGCAGCCAAGGGGGAAGGGAAAAACTGTTTTTT
TRBV9	TRBJ2-3	NA	NA	CASSSPPSSGSTDTQYF	TGTGCCAGCAGCTCCCCCCCCTCAAGCGGGAGCACAGATACGCAGTATTTT
TRBV7-2	TRBJ2-2	TRBD2	NA	CASSVSAGANTGELFF	TGTGCCAGCAGCGTAAGCGCGGGAGCGAACACCGGGGAGCTGTTTTTT
TRBV15	TRBJ2-4	TRBD2	few	CATSRDPAGGEAKNIQYF	TGTGCCACCAGCAGAGATCCTGCGGGAGGGGAAGCCAAAAACATTCAGTACTTC
TRBV10-3	TRBJ2-7	TRBD2	few	CAIRGTSGGYEQYF	TGTGCCATCAGGGGGACTAGCGGGGGTTACGAGCAGTACTTC
TRBV29-1	TRBJ2-3	NA	few	CSVGGRITDTQYF	TGCAGCGTTGGTGGCAGGATCACAGATACGCAGTATTTT
TRBV7-2	TRBJ2-2	TRBD2	few	CASSLGASGFTGELFF	TGTGCCAGCAGCTTAGGGGCTAGCGGGTTCACCGGGGAGCTGTTTTTT
TRBV4-1	TRBJ2-7	TRBD2	few	CASSQGTSGFYEQYF	TGCGCCAGCAGCCAAGGTACTAGCGGATTCTACGAGCAGTACTTC
TRBV7-3	TRBJ2-3	NA	NA	CASSLSAESTDTQYF	TGTGCCAGCAGCTTAAGCGCAGAGAGCACAGATACGCAGTATTTT
TRBV28	TRBJ2-3	TRBD2	few	CASSLVSSSGSTDTQYF	TGTGCCAGCAGTTTAGTATCTTCTAGCGGGTCCACAGATACGCAGTATTTT
TRBV9	TRBJ2-7	NA	NA	CASSPQGYEQYF	TGTGCCAGCAGCCCCCAGGGGTACGAGCAGTACTTC